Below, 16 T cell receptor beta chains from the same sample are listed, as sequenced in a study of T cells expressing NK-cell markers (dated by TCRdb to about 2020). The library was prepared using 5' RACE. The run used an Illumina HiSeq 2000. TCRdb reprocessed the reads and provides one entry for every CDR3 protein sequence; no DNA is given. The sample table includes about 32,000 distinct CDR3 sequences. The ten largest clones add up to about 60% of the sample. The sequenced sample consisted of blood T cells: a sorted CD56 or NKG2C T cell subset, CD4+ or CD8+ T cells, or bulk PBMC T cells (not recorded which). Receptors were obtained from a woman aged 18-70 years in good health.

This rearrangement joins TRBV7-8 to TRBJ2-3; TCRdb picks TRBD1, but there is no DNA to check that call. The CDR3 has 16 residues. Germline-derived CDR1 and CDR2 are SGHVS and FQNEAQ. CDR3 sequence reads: CASSLAGPGGTDTQYF.

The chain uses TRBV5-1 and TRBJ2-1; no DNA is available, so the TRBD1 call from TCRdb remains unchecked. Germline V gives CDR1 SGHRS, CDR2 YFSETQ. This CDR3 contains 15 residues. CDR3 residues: CASSQRRGTGDEQFF.

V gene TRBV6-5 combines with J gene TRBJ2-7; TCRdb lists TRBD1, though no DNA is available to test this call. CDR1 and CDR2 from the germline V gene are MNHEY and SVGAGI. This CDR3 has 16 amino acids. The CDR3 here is CASSYSTPDSSYEQYF.

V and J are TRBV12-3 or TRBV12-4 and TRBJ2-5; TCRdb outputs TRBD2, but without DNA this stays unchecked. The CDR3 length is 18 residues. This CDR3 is CASSFGSGRVIEWETQYF.

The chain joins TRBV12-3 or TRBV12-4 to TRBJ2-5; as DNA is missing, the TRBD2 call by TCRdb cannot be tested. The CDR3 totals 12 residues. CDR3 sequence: CASSGGMETQYF.

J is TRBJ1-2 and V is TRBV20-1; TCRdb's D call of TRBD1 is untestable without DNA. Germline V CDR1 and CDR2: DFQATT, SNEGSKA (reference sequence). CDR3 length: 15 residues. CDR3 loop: CSASNPPGQGYGYTF.

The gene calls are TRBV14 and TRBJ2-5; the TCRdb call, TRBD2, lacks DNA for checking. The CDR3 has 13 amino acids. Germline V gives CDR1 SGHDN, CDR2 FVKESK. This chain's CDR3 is CASSYGPQETQYF.

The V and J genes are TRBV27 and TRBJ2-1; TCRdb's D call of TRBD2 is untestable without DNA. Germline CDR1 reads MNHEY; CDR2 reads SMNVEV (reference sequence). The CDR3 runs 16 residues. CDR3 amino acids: CASSLWTSGGAHEQFF.

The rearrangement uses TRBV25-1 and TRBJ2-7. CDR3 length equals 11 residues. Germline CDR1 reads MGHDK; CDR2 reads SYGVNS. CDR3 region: CASTGSYEQYF.

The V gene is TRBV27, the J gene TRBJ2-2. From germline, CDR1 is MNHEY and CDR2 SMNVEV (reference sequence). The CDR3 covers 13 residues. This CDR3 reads CASSLVLTGELFF.

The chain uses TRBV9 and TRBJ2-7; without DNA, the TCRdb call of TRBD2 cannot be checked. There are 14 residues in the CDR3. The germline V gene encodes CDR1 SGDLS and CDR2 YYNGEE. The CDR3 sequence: CASSVEGQSYEQYF. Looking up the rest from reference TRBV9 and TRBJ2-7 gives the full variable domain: DSGVTQTPKHLITATGQRVTLRCSPRSGDLSVYWYQQSLDQGLQFLIQYYNGEERAKGNILERFSAQQFPDLHSELNLSSLELGDSALYFCASSVEGQSYEQYFGPGTRLTVT.

CDR3 sequence: CASSFQGNEQYF. The chain recombines TRBV7-9 with TRBJ2-7; TCRdb selects TRBD1, and the lack of DNA leaves this call unchecked. Germline-derived CDR1 and CDR2 are SEHNR and FQNEAQ (reference sequence). The CDR3 length is 12 residues.

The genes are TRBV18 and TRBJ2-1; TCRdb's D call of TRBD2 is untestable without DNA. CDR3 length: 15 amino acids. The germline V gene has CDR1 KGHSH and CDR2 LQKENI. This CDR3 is CASSLSGMSYNEQFF.

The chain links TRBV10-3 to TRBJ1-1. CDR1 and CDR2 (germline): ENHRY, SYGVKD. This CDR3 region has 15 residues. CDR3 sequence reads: CAISWTVGLNTEAFF.

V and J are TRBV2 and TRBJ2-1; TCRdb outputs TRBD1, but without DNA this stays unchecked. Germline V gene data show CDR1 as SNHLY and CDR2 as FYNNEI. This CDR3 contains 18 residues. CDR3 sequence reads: CASSVSGTFASSYNEQFF.

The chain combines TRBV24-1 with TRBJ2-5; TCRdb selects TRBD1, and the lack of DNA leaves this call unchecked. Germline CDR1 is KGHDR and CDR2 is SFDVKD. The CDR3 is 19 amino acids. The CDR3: CATSSLGQGIHFGEETQYF.